This TCR beta chain was recovered during a study of cytomegalovirus exposure and HLA in healthy donors. The CDR3 extends over 19 amino acids. Per germline, CDR1 MNHNS and CDR2 SASEGT. The ends lost 4 bases at V and 0 bases at J; junction bases unmatched: 18. Primers: 60 Vbeta forward and 13 Jbeta reverse. Libraries were prepared by immunoSEQ multiplex PCR; TCRdb keeps only in-frame clonotypes and omits some of them. The table lists some 150,000 clones, roughly 85% of them singletons. This receptor was obtained from a woman younger than 45 in good health and CMV-seronegative. The chain couples TRBV6-1 to TRBJ2-7, with TRBD1 matching over 7 bases. Sample: PBMCs. Written as DNA, the CDR3 is TGTGCCAGCAGTGGAGGTCACAGGGGACGACTTTCTCCCTCCTACGAGCAGTACTTC. This translates into CASSGGHRGRLSPSYEQYF.